This T cell receptor (beta chain) came from a study of T cells after yellow fever vaccination. The CDR3 spans 16 residues. Trimming took 5 bases from V and 2 from J; bases not matched to a gene: 7. Germline V gene sequence: CDR1 SGHTA, CDR2 FQGNSA. Study results and limitations: CD4 and CD8 compartments shared a small share of clonotypes. There was a possibility that FACS-sorted repertoires contained abundant clonotypes contaminating from the bulk population. A secondary response was less intense yet reached its peak sooner, at day 5 versus 15.

TCR cDNA, made by 5'RACE template switching, carried an added universal primer site and UMIs. MiXCR, applied by TCRdb to the 5' RACE reads, yields one record per CDR3 protein. Of about 260,000 distinct CDR3 sequences listed, around 13% are singletons. About this clonotype itself: Its antigen is not known.

The TCR originated in a man under 40 who received the YFV17D yellow fever vaccine. The sequencing used CD4+ T cells sorted from PBMCs, collected 45 days after the yellow fever booster vaccination. The V call is TRBV7-2, the J call TRBJ2-3; 10 nucleotides match TRBD2. In DNA form, the CDR3 reads TGTGCCAGCAGCCCAGGACTAGCGGCATTCACAGATACGCAGTATTTT. This gives the protein CASSPGLAAFTDTQYF.